This TCR beta chain was profiled in a study of T cells in Graves' hyperthyroidism and ophthalmopathy. TCR beta CDR3 region amplification was performed from RNA transcripts. The HTBI primer set was used in a first-round RT-PCR of the TCR CDR3. MiXCR, applied by TCRdb to the multiplex PCR reads, yields one record per CDR3 protein. The sample shows roughly 300,000 distinct CDR3 sequences, about 20% of them seen only once. Thyroid ultrasound and orbital computed tomography, with clinical symptoms and serum thyroxine and TRAb, informed diagnoses. Notes on the study in general: It was a median approximately 6 months before onset that the model predicted ophthalmopathy.

A note on this clonotype: The antigen is not known.

The germline CDR1 and CDR2 sequences are SGHDT and YYEEEE. The CDR3 covers 15 residues. V lost 3 bases to trimming and J lost 3 bases, with 13 bases between them. The origin of this receptor is a woman between 45 and 65 years old with Graves' hyperthyroidism. The chain recombines TRBV5-6 with TRBJ1-5; D remains ambiguous. Sequenced: blood. The CDR3 DNA follows: TGTGCCAGCAGCTCTAAACGCGTTTACAATCAGCCCCAGCATTTT. Its translation: CASSSKRVYNQPQHF.